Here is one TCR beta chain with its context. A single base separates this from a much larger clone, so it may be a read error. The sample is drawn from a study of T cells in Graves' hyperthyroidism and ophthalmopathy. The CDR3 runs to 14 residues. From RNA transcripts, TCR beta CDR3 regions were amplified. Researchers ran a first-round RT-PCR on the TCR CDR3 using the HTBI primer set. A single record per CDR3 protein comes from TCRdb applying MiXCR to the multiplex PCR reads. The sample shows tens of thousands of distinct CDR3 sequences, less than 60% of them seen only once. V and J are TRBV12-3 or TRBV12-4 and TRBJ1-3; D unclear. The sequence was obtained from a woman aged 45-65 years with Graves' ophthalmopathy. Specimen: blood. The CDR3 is CTTAPGSPGNTTYF. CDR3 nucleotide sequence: TGTACCACCGCCCCGGGATCTCCTGGAAACACCACATATTTT.